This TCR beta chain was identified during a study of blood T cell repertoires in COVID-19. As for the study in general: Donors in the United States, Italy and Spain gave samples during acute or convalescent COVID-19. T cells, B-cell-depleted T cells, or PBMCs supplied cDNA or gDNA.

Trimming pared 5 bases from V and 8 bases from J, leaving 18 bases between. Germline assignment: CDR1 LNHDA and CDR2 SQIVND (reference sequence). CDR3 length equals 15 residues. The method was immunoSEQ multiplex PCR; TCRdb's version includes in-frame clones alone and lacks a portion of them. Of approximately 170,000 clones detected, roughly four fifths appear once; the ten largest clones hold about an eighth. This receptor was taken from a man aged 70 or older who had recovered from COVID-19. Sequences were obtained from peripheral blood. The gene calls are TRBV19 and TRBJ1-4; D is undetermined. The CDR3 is CASSVMTGSGEKLFF. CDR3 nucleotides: TGTGCCAGTAGTGTTATGACCGGGTCCGGAGAAAAACTGTTTTTT.